The 22 T cell receptor beta chains presented below share a single source sample, sequenced in a study of molecular identifiers for immune sequencing clone quantification. Each CDR3 protein gets one entry after TCRdb re-called the PCR reads with MiXCR. Among around 470,000 distinct CDR3 sequences, roughly a fifth were seen once, and the ten largest hold more than 0.8%. Input material: naive CD8+ T cells from blood, with Jurkat cell RNA spiked in. Indicated subset: FACS-sorted CD8+CD4-CCR7+CD45RA+ naive T cells. These receptor sequences come from a human donor in good health. Some libraries in this study had Jurkat cell RNA spiked in.

This clonotype was seen only a few times. V gene TRBV20-1 combines with J gene TRBJ2-7, with D perhaps matching TRBD1 (6 bases). The CDR3 extends over 14 amino acids. V was cut by 3 bases and J by 2 bases, with 14 bases left in between. Per germline, CDR1 DFQATT and CDR2 SNEGSKA (reference sequence). The CDR3 reads CSASGQGNPYEQYF. The CDR3 DNA follows: TGCAGTGCTAGCGGGCAGGGGAATCCCTACGAGCAGTACTTC.

This clonotype was picked up a small number of times. The chain uses TRBV24-1 and TRBJ2-5; D call uncertain. This CDR3 is built from 17 residues. Germline CDR1 reads KGHDR; CDR2 reads SFDVKD. Trimming took 2 bases from V and 4 from J, leaving 19 bases between them. Here the CDR3 DNA reads TGTGCCACCAGTGATTCTCGCCAGGCGTGGACCTCAGAGACCCAGTACTTC. It codes for CATSDSRQAWTSETQYF.

This clonotype was found once. A much larger clone differs from this one at a single base, so this may be a read error. V and J are TRBV6-2 or TRBV6-3 and TRBJ2-1, with TRBD2 as a possible D gene (6 bases). The CDR3 length is 11 residues. Per germline, CDR1 MNHEY and CDR2 SVGEGT. CDR3 sequence: CATQGGNGQFF. Written as DNA, the CDR3 is TGTGCCACCCAAGGCGGGAATGGGCAGTTCTTC.

As to this clonotype: A single base separates this from a much larger clone, so it may be a read error. The conserved phenylalanine or tryptophan is not found at the CDR3 terminus, so this likely reflects a read error. V gene TRBV15 combines with J gene TRBJ2-3; D uncertain. CDR1 is LNHNV, CDR2 YYDKDF, per germline (reference sequence). The CDR3 runs 15 residues. The germline V and J ends were trimmed by 1 base and 0 bases, with 8 bases remaining between them. CDR3 in DNA: TGTGCCACCAGCAGAGGACCACCCAGCACAGATACGCAGTATCTT. Residues: CATSRGPPSTDTQYL.

The V and J genes are TRBV28 and TRBJ1-1; tentatively, D is TRBD1 (6 bases). Trimming shortened V by 5 bases and J by 3 bases, and 13 bases separated the two germline ends. The CDR3 contains 14 residues. CDR1 is MDHEN and CDR2 is SYDVKM in the germline V gene. As DNA, the CDR3 is TGTGCCAGCAGTCAAACGTACAGGGACACTGAAGCTTTCTTT. Translation: CASSQTYRDTEAFF.

This clonotype has just a few counts. This chain joins TRBV3-1 and TRBJ2-7, with 7 bases matching TRBD1. Germline assignment: CDR1 LGHDT and CDR2 YNNKEL (reference sequence). The V segment lost 6 bases and the J segment 7 bases; nucleotides outside the gene matches: 12. The CDR3 extends over 14 amino acids. The CDR3, as DNA: TGTGCCAGCAGTGGGACAGATAAAACGGGGGAGCAGTACTTC. Translating it yields CASSGTDKTGEQYF.

This clonotype appeared once. A single base separates this from a much larger clone, so it may be a read error. V is TRBV28 and J is TRBJ1-5, with D tentatively TRBD2 (7 bases). Judging by the DNA end, TRBJ2-3 fits better; the J call may be wrong. The CDR3 has 15 residues. Germline V lookup: CDR1 MDHEN, CDR2 SYDVKM. CDR3 in amino acids: CASRPGGGGVQPQYF. In nucleotides, the CDR3 is TGTGCCAGCAGGCCCGGGGGAGGGGGTGTTCAGCCCCAGTATTTT.

CDR3 region: CASSRNRDSFFSYEQYF. The DNA of the CDR3 is TGTGCCAGCAGCCGTAATCGGGACAGCTTCTTTTCCTACGAGCAGTACTTC. The chain has TRBV7-2 and TRBJ2-7, with 7 bases identical to TRBD1. With V trimmed by 5 bases and J by 1 base, 14 bases remained unmatched. The CDR3 covers 17 residues. Germline loops: CDR1 SGHTA, CDR2 FQGNSA.

This clonotype was seen many times. The chain is built from TRBV7-2 and TRBJ2-3, with 8 bases identical to TRBD2. Germline CDR1 is SGHTA and CDR2 is FQGNSA. The CDR3 has 15 amino acids. With V trimmed by 4 bases and J by 1 base, 4 bases remained unmatched. The CDR3 sequence is CASSSREGGTDTQYF. CDR3 bases: TGTGCCAGCAGCTCCCGGGAGGGGGGCACAGATACGCAGTATTTT.

Comments on this clonotype: At one of its ends the junction is not consistent with the germline gene, which may arise from a read error. The rearrangement links TRBV5-1 to TRBJ1-3; 7 nucleotides line up with TRBD1. This CDR3 is built from 18 residues. In germline, CDR1 is SGHRS, CDR2 YFSETQ. The CDR3 sequence: CASSLTGESWTIGSTIYF. The CDR3 DNA reads TGCGCCAGCAGCTTGACAGGGGAAAGCTGGACCATTGGAAGCACCATATATTTT.

This clonotype was detected ten times or more. The gene calls are TRBV6-5 and TRBJ2-2, with D unclear. V was shortened by 0 bases and J by 3 bases, with 2 bases between the two germline ends. Germline V CDR1 and CDR2: MNHEY, SVGAGI. This CDR3 spans 13 amino acids. The CDR3 is CASSYSYTGELFF. The DNA for the CDR3 is TGTGCCAGCAGTTACTCTTACACCGGGGAGCTGTTTTTT.

This clonotype was counted a few times. This chain connects TRBV9 to TRBJ2-3, with D tentatively TRBD2 (6 bases). The CDR3 loop spans 15 amino acids. V was cut by 2 bases and J by 0 bases, with 10 bases left in between. Germline CDR1 SGDLS, CDR2 YYNGEE. Written as DNA, the CDR3 is TGTGCCAGCAGCGTCGTGGGGGGTAGCACAGATACGCAGTATTTT. The encoded protein is CASSVVGGSTDTQYF.

This chain joins TRBV7-8 and TRBJ2-5, with D possibly matching TRBD2 (7 bases). The CDR3 length is 15 residues. V was trimmed by 5 bases and J by 4 bases, leaving 17 bases between them. CDR1 is SGHVS and CDR2 is FQNEAQ in the germline V gene. The chain's CDR3 is CASSPGWGGAETQYF. Here the CDR3 DNA reads TGTGCCAGCAGCCCGGGTTGGGGGGGGGCAGAGACCCAGTACTTC.

This clonotype was seen only a few times. V is TRBV4-3 and J is TRBJ2-7, with 8 positions matching TRBD2. CDR1 is LGHNA, CDR2 YSLEER, per germline. The CDR3 is made up of 15 amino acids. Losses at the gene ends were 0 bases for V and 6 bases for J; bases not matched to a gene: 7. The CDR3 loop reads CASSQDSGGWGEQYF. The CDR3 DNA reads as TGCGCCAGCAGCCAAGATTCGGGGGGGTGGGGCGAGCAGTACTTC.

Ten or more counts support this clonotype. The CDR3 bases are TGCGCCAGCAGCCAAGATCGGGGCCAGGGGTTCCACGAGCAGTACTTC. It is translated as CASSQDRGQGFHEQYF. V and J are TRBV4-1 and TRBJ2-7, with D possibly being TRBD1 (6 bases). The CDR3 totals 16 residues. Germline values: CDR1 MGHRA, CDR2 YSYEKL. Trimming pared 0 bases from V and 5 bases from J, leaving 17 bases between.

This clonotype came up many times. The genes are TRBV27 and TRBJ1-1; D is perhaps TRBD1 (5 bases). CDR1 MNHEY and CDR2 SMNVEV come from the germline V gene (reference sequence). Trimming removed 4 bases from V and 7 bases from J, with 22 bases in between. This CDR3 is 16 amino acids long. The CDR3: CASSSTYRSLNIEAFF. DNA of the CDR3: TGTGCCAGCAGTTCAACGTACAGGTCTCTGAATATTGAAGCTTTCTTT.

This clonotype was observed at least ten times. This chain joins TRBV28 and TRBJ2-2; D is unresolved. Trimming took off 7 bases at V and 6 bases at J, with 12 bases between the two ends. Germline assignment: CDR1 MDHEN and CDR2 SYDVKM. The CDR3 sequence is 13 residues long. The CDR3 coding sequence is TGTGCCAGCAAGAAGGGATCCGCCGGGGAGCTGTTTTTT. Its translation is CASKKGSAGELFF.

The J gene is TRBJ2-1, the V gene TRBV19, with TRBD1 as a possible D gene (6 bases). Germline V gene data show CDR1 as LNHDA and CDR2 as SQIVND (reference sequence). V shed 5 bases and J shed 4 bases, with 12 bases lying between them. This CDR3 contains 14 residues. The CDR3 is CASSDLDSYNEQFF. The CDR3 DNA follows: TGTGCCAGTAGTGACCTGGACAGTTACAATGAGCAGTTCTTC.

In its sample, this clonotype was seen once. This chain links TRBV7-9 with TRBJ2-7, with TRBD2 matching 7 bases. There are 15 residues in the CDR3. Germline CDR1 is SEHNR and CDR2 is FQNEAQ (reference sequence). Trimming at V came to 5 bases and at J to 3 bases, leaving 10 bases not matched to a gene. The CDR3 bases are TGTGCCAGCAGCACCGCGCGGGGGTTAAACTACGAGCAGTACTTC. Translating gives CASSTARGLNYEQYF.

This clonotype was seen many times. The chain joins TRBV5-4 to TRBJ2-5, with 7 bases fitting TRBD2. Losses at the gene ends were 2 bases for V and 4 bases for J; bases not matched to a gene: 2. Germline V gene data show CDR1 as SGHNT and CDR2 as YYREEE (reference sequence). This CDR3 contains 13 residues. The DNA of the CDR3 is TGTGCCAGCAGCTTATTAGCGGGAGAGACCCAGTACTTC. Translation: CASSLLAGETQYF.

In the case of this clonotype: Compared with germline, one end of the junction differs, possibly owing to a read error. The rearrangement uses TRBV12-3 or TRBV12-4 and TRBJ2-1; D may be TRBD2 (6 bases). The CDR3 sequence is 14 residues long. CDR3 nucleotides: TGTGCCAGCAGTCCGGAGGGGATGCACGATGAGCAGCTCTTC. Encoded protein: CASSPEGMHDEQLF.

This clonotype has at least ten counts. The chain recombines TRBV28 with TRBJ1-5; no clear D. There are 16 residues in the CDR3. Germline V lookup: CDR1 MDHEN, CDR2 SYDVKM. The ends were cut back, 5 bases at V and 2 bases at J, with 16 bases in the middle. DNA of the CDR3: TGTGCCAGCAGTCCATCCCCGGACGGCCGCAATCAGCCCCAGCATTTT. It translates to CASSPSPDGRNQPQHF.